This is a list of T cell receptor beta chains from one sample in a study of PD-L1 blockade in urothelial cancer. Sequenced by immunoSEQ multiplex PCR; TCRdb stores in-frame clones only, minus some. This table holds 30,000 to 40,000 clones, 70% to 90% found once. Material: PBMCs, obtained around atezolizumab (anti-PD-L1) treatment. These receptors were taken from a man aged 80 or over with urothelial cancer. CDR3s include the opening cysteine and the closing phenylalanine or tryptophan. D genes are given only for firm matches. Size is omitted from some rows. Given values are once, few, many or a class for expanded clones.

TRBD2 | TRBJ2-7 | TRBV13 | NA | CASSSREEGYEQYF | TGTGCCAGCAGCTCGCGGGAGGAGGGCTACGAGCAGTACTTC
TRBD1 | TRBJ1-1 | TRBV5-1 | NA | CASSDTGGVGEAFF | TGCGCCAGCAGCGATACAGGGGGGGTGGGAGAAGCTTTCTTT
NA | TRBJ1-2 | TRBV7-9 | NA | CASSLAGAANYGYTF | TGTGCCAGCAGCTTAGCAGGGGCAGCTAACTATGGCTACACCTTC
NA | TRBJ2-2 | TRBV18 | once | CASSPGGTGELFF | TGTGCCAGCTCACCGGGAGGCACCGGGGAGCTGTTTTTT
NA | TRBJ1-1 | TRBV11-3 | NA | CASSLTGNTEAFF | TGTGCCAGCAGCCTTACAGGGAACACTGAAGCTTTCTTT
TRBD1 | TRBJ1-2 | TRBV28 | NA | CASSSWRGLTGYGYTF | TGTGCCAGCAGTTCATGGAGGGGGCTTACAGGGTATGGCTACACCTTC
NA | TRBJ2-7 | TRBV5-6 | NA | CASSPPTGTYEQYF | TGTGCCAGCAGCCCCCCTACGGGGACCTACGAGCAGTACTTC
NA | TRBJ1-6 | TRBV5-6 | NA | CASSPSPGAGNSPLHF | TGTGCCAGCAGCCCCAGCCCAGGGGCTGGTAATTCACCCCTCCACTTT
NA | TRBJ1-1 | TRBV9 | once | CASGGVVNTEAFF | TGTGCCAGCGGAGGGGTTGTGAACACTGAAGCTTTCTTT
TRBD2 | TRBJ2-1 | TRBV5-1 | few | CASSPVIAGVGNEQFF | TGCGCCAGCAGCCCCGTGATAGCGGGAGTAGGCAATGAGCAGTTCTTC
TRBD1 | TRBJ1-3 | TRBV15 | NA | CATSRGGTEARNTIYF | TGTGCCACCAGCAGAGGCGGGACAGAGGCGCGGAACACCATATATTTT
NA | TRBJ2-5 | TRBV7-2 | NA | CASSLAQGLYQETQYF | TGTGCCAGCAGCTTAGCCCAGGGCCTGTACCAAGAGACCCAGTACTTC
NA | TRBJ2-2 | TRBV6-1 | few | CASSEVPYTGELFF | TGTGCCAGCAGTGAAGTCCCGTACACCGGGGAGCTGTTTTTT
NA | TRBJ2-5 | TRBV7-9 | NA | CASSPFYSQETQYF | TGTGCCAGCAGCCCTTTCTACTCCCAAGAGACCCAGTACTTC
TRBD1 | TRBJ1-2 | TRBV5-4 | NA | CASSDGDRGRGYGYTF | TGTGCCAGCAGCGACGGGGACAGGGGGCGGGGCTATGGCTACACCTTC
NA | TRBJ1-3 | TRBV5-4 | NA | CASSSGGASTGNTIYF | TGTGCCAGCAGCTCGGGGGGGGCATCCACTGGAAACACCATATATTTT
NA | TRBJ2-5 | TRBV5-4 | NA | CASSSSRVLLQETQYF | TGTGCCAGCAGCTCCTCTAGAGTTCTCCTACAAGAGACCCAGTACTTC
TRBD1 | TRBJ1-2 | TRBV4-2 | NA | CASSQAEGQNYGYTF | TGTGCCAGCAGCCAAGCGGAGGGACAGAACTATGGCTACACCTTC
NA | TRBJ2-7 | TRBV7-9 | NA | CASSLVEGYEQYF | TGTGCCAGCAGCTTGGTCGAGGGCTACGAGCAGTACTTC
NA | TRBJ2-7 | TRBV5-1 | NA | CASSLIAGVYEQYF | TGCGCCAGCAGCTTGATCGCAGGGGTCTACGAGCAGTACTTC
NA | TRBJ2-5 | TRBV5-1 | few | CASSLSRQVPYQETQYF | TGCGCCAGCAGCTTGTCTCGACAGGTCCCCTACCAAGAGACCCAGTACTTC
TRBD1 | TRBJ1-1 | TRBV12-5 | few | CASGRPLGTGYTEAFF | TGTGCTAGTGGTAGGCCCCTAGGGACAGGGTACACTGAAGCTTTCTTT
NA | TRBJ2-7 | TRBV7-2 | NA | CASSLALSTASHEQYF | TGTGCCAGCAGCTTAGCGCTGTCAACCGCGAGCCACGAGCAGTACTTC
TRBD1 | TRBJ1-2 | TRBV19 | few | CASTLATGSDGYTF | TGTGCCAGCACTCTGGCGACAGGGTCGGATGGCTACACCTTC
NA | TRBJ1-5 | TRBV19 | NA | CASSTSTVSSAPQHF | TGTGCCAGTAGTACCTCGACAGTCTCATCAGCCCCCCAGCATTTT
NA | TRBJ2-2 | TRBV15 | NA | CATSRDFGGADTGELFF | TGTGCCACCAGCAGAGATTTCGGGGGAGCCGACACCGGGGAGCTGTTTTTT
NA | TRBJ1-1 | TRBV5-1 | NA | CASRAVGGHTEAFF | TGCGCCAGCAGGGCGGTGGGAGGGCACACTGAAGCTTTCTTT
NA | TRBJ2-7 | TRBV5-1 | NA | CASSLARSEQYF | TGCGCCAGCAGCTTAGCTCGGTCCGAGCAGTACTTC
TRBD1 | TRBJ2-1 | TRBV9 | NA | CASSVNRGASYNEQFF | TGTGCCAGCAGCGTTAACAGGGGAGCCTCCTACAATGAGCAGTTCTTC
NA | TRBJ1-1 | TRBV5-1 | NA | CASTGPGTNTEAFF | TGCGCCAGCACCGGTCCCGGGACAAACACTGAAGCTTTCTTT
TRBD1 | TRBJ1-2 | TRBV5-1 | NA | CASSATGDYGYTF | TGCGCCAGCAGCGCGACAGGGGACTATGGCTACACCTTC
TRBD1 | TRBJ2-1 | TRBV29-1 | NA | CSGTGTGRYNEQFF | TGCAGCGGTACCGGGACAGGGAGATACAATGAGCAGTTCTTC
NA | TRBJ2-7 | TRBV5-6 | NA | CASSLTGSLSYEQYF | TGTGCCAGCAGCTTAACAGGGTCCCTATCCTACGAGCAGTACTTC
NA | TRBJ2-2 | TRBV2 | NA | CASREFNTGELFF | TGTGCCAGCAGGGAGTTTAACACCGGGGAGCTGTTTTTT
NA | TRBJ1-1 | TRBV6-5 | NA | CASRITGGTEAFF | TGTGCCAGCAGAATTACGGGGGGCACTGAAGCTTTCTTT
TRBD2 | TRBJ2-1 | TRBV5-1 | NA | CASYSGRHNNEQFF | TGCGCCAGTTATAGCGGGAGGCATAACAATGAGCAGTTCTTC
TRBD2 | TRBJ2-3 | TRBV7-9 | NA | CASSSSGRGPADTQYF | TGTGCCAGCAGCTCCTCGGGGAGGGGACCCGCAGATACGCAGTATTTT